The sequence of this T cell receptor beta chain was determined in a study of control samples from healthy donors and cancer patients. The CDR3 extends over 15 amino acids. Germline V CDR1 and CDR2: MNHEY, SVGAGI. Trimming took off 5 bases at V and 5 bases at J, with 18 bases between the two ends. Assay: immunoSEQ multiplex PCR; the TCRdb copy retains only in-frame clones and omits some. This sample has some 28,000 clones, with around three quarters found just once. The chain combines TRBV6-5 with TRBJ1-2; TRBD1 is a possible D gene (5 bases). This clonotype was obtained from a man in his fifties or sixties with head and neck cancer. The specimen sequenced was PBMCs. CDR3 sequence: CASSTGPGTVYGYTF. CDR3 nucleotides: TGTGCCAGCAGTACCGGACCCGGGACGGTATATGGCTACACCTTC.